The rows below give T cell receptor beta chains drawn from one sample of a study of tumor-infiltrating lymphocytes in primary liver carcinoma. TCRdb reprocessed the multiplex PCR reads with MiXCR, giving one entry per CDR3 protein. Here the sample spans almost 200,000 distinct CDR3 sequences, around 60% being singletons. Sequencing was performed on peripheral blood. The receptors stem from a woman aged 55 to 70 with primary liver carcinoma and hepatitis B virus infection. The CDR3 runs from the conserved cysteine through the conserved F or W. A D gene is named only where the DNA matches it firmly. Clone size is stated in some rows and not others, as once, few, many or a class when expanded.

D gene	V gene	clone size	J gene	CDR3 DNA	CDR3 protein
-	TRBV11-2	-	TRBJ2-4	TGTGCCACCGCCAGAACAGGGAGATGGGAAAGGAACATTCAGTACTTC	CATARTGRWERNIQYF
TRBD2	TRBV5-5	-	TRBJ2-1	TGTGCCAGCAGCCGCGGACTAGTCAGCTCCTACAATGAGCAGTTCTTC	CASSRGLVSSYNEQFF
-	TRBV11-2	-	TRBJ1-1	TGTGCCGGCAGTTACAAGGATTGGACTGAAGCTTTCTTT	CAGSYKDWTEAFF
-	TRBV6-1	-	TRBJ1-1	TGTGCCTGCATCCCGACACCTACATCGAACACTGAAGCTGTCTTT	CACIPTPTSNTEAVF
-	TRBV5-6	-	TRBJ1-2	TGTGCCAGCAGCTTGTGCTTTGGTGCTAGTGACGGCTACACCTTC	CASSLCFGASDGYTF
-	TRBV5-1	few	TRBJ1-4	TGCGCCAGCAGCTGGAGGACAGCCTCAACTAATGAAAAACTGTTTTTT	CASSWRTASTNEKLFF
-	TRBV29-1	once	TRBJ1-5	TGCAGCGCCTTAGTTTCTGGGGGTCAGTCCCAGCATTTT	CSALVSGGQSQHF
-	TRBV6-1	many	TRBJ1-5	TGTGCCAGCTCTCCGACAGGCGACTATCAGCCCCAGCATTTT	CASSPTGDYQPQHF
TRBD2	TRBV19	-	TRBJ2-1	TGTGCCAGTAGTATATATAGGACTAGCGGGTGTCCCCATGAGCAGTTCTTC	CASSIYRTSGCPHEQFF
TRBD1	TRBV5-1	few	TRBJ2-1	TGCGCCAGCAGCTCTTCCCCCTCAGGACAGGGTTTGTTAGGCAATGAGCAGTTCTTC	CASSSSPSGQGLLGNEQFF
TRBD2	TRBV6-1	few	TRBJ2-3	TGTGCCGGCCGGTCTAGCGGGAAGGGCACAGATACGCAGTATTTT	CAGRSSGKGTDTQYF
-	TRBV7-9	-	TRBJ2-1	TGTGCCAGCATGGGGTGGCAGAGTGGAGACAATGAGCAGTTCTTC	CASMGWQSGDNEQFF
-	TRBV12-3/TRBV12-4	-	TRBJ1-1	TGTGCCAGCAGGATTCGAAATAACACTGAAGCTTTCTTT	CASRIRNNTEAFF
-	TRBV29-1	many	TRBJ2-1	TGCAGCGTTGTAGAAGCGGGTGAGCAGTTCTTC	CSVVEAGEQFF
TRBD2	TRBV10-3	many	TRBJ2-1	TGTGCCATTGGTCGGGCGGGAGGGCCCATTGAGCAGTTCTTC	CAIGRAGGPIEQFF
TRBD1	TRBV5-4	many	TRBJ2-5	TGTGCCAGCAGCCCGGGACAGACACCTTCAAGGGAGACCCAGTACTTC	CASSPGQTPSRETQYF
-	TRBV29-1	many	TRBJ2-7	TGCAGCGTTACTTTTGGGGGGTTGGCCGAGCAGTACTTC	CSVTFGGLAEQYF
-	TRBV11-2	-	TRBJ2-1	TGTGCCAGCAGCCTAAGGGAATGGGGGCCCAACAATGAGCAGTTCTTC	CASSLREWGPNNEQFF
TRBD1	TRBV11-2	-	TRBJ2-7	TGTGCCAGCAGCTTAGAGGGGACAGAACACTACGAGCAGTACTTC	CASSLEGTEHYEQYF
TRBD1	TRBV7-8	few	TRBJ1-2	TGTGCCAGCAGCTTACACGGCAGGGGGCTCTCTGGCTACACCTTC	CASSLHGRGLSGYTF
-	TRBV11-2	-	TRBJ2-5	TGTGCAGGCAGCTTAGAATCTAAGGGGACCCAGTACTTC	CAGSLESKGTQYF
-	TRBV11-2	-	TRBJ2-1	TGTGTCAGCAGCTTTCTCCGGAGAAGGTTCAATGAGCAGTTCTTC	CVSSFLRRRFNEQFF
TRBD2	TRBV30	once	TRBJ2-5	TGTGCCCGGAGTCGGACTAGCGGGAGTGGGGAGACCCAGTACTTC	CARSRTSGSGETQYF
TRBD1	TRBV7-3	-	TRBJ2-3	TGTGCCAGCATCTTAACCCGGACAGGGCTAAGCACAGATACGCAGTATTTT	CASILTRTGLSTDTQYF
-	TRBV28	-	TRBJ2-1	TGTGCCAGCAGCCGGGTCCCCCACACCCCGTTCTTC	CASSRVPHTPFF
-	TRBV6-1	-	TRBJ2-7	TGTGCCAGCAGTGGGCGACTAGTGGCCTACGAGCAGTACTTC	CASSGRLVAYEQYF
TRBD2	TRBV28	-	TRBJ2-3	TGTGCCAGCAGTTCCGAATACGATAGCGGGAGTTGGGGGAGCACAGGTACGCAGTATTTT	CASSSEYDSGSWGSTGTQYF
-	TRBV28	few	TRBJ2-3	TGTGCCAGCAGATCCGGAGGACACGATACGCAGTATTTT	CASRSGGHDTQYF
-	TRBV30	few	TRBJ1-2	-	CAYDTGIYYGCTF
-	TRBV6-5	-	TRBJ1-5	TGTGCCAGCAGTTATCGGCGTAACAATCAGCCCCAGCATTTT	CASSYRRNNQPQHF
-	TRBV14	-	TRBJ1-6	TGTGCCAGCAGCCAAGGGGGAACACCCCTCCACTTT	CASSQGGTPLHF
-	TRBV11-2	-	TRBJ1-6	TGTGCCAGCAGCATACAGCCTCTTAATTCACGCCTCCACTTT	CASSIQPLNSRLHF
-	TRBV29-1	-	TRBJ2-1	TGCAGCGTTGGGCTTACGAACAGTGAGCAGTCCTTC	CSVGLTNSEQSF
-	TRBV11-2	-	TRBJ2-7	TGTACCAGCAACCCCACTTTCACGGCTGGCTCTAAGGACGAGCAATACTTC	CTSNPTFTAGSKDEQYF
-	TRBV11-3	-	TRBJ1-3	TGTGCCAGCAGCTTACATGGGCCCCCTGGAAACACCATCTATTTT	CASSLHGPPGNTIYF
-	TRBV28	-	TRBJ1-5	TGTGCCAGCAGACCCGGCGGTTATAGCAATCAGCCCCAGCATTTT	CASRPGGYSNQPQHF
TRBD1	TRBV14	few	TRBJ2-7	TGTGCCAGCAGCCAAGGACAGGGGCTCTACGAGCAGTACTTC	CASSQGQGLYEQYF
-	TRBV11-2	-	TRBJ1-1	TGTGCCAGCAGCTCAGGACAGACCATGAACACTAAAGCTTTCTTT	CASSSGQTMNTKAFF
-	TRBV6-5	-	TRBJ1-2	TGTGCCAGCAGTTACTCGACGGCGGATTGGACAGAGCGCAATGGCTACACATTC	CASSYSTADWTERNGYTF
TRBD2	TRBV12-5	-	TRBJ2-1	TGTGCTAGTGGTTTGGGGACTAGCGGGACTGGTGAGCAGTTCTTC	CASGLGTSGTGEQFF
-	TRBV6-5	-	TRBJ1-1	TGTGCCAGCAACCAACCGGGGGAGAACACTGAAGCTTTCTTT	CASNQPGENTEAFF
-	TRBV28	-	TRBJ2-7	TGTGCCAGCAGTGCCTCGGGACAAGGGACCTACGAGCAATACTTC	CASSASGQGTYEQYF